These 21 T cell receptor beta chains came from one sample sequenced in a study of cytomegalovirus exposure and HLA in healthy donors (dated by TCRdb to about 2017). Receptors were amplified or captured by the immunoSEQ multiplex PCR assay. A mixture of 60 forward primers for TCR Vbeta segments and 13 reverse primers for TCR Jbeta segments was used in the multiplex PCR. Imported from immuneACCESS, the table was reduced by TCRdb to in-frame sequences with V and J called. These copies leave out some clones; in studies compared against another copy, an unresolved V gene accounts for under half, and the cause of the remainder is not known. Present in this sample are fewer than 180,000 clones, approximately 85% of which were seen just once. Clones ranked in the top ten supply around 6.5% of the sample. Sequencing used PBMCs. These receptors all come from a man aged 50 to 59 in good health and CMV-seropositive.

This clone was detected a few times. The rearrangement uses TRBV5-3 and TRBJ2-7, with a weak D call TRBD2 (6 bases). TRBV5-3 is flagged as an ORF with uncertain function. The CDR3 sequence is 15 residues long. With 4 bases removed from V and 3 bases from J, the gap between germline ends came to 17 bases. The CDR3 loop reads CARSKPSGVCYEQYF. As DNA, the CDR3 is TGTGCCAGAAGCAAGCCCTCGGGAGTCTGCTACGAGCAGTACTTC.

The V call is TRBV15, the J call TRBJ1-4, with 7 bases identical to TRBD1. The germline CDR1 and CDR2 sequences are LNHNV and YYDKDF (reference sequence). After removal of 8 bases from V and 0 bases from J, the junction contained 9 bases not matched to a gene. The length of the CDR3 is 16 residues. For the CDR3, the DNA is TGTGCCACCGTACGGGGACAGTCGGCAACTAATGAAAAACTGTTTTTT. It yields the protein CATVRGQSATNEKLFF.

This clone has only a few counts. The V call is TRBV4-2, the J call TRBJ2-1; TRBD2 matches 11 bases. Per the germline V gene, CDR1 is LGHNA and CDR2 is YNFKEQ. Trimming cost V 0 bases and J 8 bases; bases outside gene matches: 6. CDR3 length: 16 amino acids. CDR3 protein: CASSQDPLAGGDEQFF. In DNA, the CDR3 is TGTGCCAGCAGCCAAGATCCCCTAGCGGGAGGCGATGAGCAGTTCTTC.

As DNA, the CDR3 is TGTGCCTGGAATATACCGGGACAGGGAAACTATGGCTACACCTTC. Protein: CAWNIPGQGNYGYTF. The V call is TRBV30, the J call TRBJ1-2, with 9 bases aligning to TRBD1. The germline CDR1 and CDR2 sequences are GTSNPN and SVGIG (reference sequence). This CDR3 is 15 amino acids long. With V trimmed by 4 bases and J by 2 bases, 8 bases remained unmatched. Based on the CDR3 plus reference TRBV30 and TRBJ1-2, the full variable domain is SQTIHQWPATLVQPVGSPLSLECTVEGTSNPNLYWYRQAAGRGLQLLFYSVGIGQISSEVPQNLSASRPQDRQFILSSKKLLLSDSGFYLCAWNIPGQGNYGYTFGSGTRLTVV.

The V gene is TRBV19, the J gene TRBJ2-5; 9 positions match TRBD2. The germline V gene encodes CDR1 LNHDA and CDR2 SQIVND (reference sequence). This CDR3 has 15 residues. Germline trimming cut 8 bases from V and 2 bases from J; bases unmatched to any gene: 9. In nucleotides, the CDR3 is TGTGCCAGTGCAGGGTTGGCGGGAGGGCAAGAGACCCAGTACTTC. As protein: CASAGLAGGQETQYF.

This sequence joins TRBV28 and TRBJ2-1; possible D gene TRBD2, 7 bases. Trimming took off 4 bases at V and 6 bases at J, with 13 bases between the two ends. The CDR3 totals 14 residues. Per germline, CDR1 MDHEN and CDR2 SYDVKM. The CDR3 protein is CASSSPGGANEQFF. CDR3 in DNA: TGTGCCAGCAGTTCCCCGGGGGGCGCCAATGAGCAGTTCTTC.

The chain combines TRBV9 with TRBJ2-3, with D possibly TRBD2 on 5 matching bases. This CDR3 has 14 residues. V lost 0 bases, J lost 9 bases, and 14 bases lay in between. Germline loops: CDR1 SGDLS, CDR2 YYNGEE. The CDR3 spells CASSVALNGETQYF. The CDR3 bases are TGTGCCAGCAGCGTAGCTCTGAACGGGGAAACGCAGTATTTT.

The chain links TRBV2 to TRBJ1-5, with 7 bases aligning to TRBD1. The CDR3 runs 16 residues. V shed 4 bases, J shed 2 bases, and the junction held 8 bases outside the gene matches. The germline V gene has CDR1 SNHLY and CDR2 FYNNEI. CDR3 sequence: CASSGDRAHGNQPQHF. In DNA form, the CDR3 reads TGTGCCAGCAGTGGCGACAGGGCGCATGGCAATCAGCCCCAGCATTTT. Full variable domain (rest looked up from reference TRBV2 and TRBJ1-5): EPEVTQTPSHQVTQMGQEVILRCVPISNHLYFYWYRQILGQKVEFLVSFYNNEISEKSEIFDDQFSVERPDGSNFTLKIRSTKLEDSAMYFCASSGDRAHGNQPQHFGDGTRLSIL.

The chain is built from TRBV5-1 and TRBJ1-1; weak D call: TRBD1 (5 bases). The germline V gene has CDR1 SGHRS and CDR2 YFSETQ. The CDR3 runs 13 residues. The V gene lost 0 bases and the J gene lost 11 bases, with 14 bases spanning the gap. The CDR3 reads CASSLEGPRAAFF. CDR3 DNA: TGCGCCAGCAGCTTGGAGGGGCCCCGTGCCGCTTTCTTT. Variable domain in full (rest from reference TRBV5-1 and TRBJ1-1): KAGVTQTPRYLIKTRGQQVTLSCSPISGHRSVSWYQQTPGQGLQFLFEYFSETQRNKGNFPGRFSGRQFSNSRSEMNVSTLELGDSALYLCASSLEGPRAAFFGQGTRLTVV.

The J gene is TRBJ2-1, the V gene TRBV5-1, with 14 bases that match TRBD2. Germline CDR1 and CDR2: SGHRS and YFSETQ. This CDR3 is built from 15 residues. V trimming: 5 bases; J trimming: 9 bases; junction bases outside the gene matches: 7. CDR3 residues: CASRTGLAGVGEQFF. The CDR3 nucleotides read TGCGCCAGCAGAACGGGACTAGCGGGAGTAGGTGAGCAGTTCTTC.

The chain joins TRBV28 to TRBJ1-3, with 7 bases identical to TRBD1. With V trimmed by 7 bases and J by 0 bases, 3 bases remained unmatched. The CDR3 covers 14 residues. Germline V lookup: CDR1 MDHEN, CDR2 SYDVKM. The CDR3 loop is CASTTGDSGNTIYF. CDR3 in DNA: TGTGCCAGCACTACAGGGGACTCTGGAAACACCATATATTTT. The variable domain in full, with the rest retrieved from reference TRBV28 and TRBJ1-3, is DVKVTQSSRYLVKRTGEKVFLECVQDMDHENMFWYRQDPGLGLRLIYFSYDVKMKEKGDIPEGYSVSREKKERFSLILESASTNQTSMYLCASTTGDSGNTIYFGEGSWLTVV.

The CDR3 region is CASSPKDRAGQPQHF. The CDR3 DNA is TGTGCCAGCTCACCTAAGGACAGGGCCGGGCAGCCCCAGCATTTT. The V call is TRBV18, the J call TRBJ1-5, with TRBD1 identical over 8 bases. The V gene end was trimmed by 3 bases and the J gene end by 7 bases; junction bases not matched to a gene: 8. This CDR3 comprises 15 residues. The V gene's germline CDR1 is KGHSH and CDR2 LQKENI.

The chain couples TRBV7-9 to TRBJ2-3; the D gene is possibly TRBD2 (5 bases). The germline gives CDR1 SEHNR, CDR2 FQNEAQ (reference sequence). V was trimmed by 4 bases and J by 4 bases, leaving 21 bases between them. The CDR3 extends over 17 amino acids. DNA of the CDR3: TGTGCCAGCAGCTCGTCCCGGGATAAGAAGAATGCAGATACGCAGTATTTT. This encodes CASSSSRDKKNADTQYF.

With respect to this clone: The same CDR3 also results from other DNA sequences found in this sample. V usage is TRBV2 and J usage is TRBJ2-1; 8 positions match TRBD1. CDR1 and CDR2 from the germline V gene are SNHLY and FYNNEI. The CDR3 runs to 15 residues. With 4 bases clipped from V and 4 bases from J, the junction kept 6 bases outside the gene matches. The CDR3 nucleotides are TGTGCCAGCAGTGCGGACAGGGTAACATACAATGAGCAGTTCTTC. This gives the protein CASSADRVTYNEQFF.

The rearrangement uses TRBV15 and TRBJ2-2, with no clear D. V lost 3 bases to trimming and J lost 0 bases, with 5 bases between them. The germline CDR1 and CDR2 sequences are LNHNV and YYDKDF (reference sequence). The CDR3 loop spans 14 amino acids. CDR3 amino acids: CATSRTTNTGELFF. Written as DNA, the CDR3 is TGTGCCACCAGCAGGACAACGAACACCGGGGAGCTGTTTTTT.

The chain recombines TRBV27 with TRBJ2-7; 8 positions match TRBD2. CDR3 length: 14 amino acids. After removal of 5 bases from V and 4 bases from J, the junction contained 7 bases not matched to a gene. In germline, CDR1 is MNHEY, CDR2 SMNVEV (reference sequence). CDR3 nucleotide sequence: TGTGCCAGCAGTCCCCGGACTAGCAGATACGAGCAGTACTTC. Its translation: CASSPRTSRYEQYF.

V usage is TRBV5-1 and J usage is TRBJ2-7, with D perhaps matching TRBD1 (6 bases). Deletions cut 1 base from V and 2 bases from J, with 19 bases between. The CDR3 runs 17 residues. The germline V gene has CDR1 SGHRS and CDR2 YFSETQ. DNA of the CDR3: TGCGCCAGCAGCTTGCGTGGAAGACAGGATATGACCTACGAGCAGTACTTC. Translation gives CASSLRGRQDMTYEQYF.

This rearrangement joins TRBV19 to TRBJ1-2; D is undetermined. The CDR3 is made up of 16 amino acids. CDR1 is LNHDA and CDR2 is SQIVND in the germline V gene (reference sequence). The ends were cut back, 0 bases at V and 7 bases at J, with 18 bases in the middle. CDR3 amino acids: CASSIESHSPFGGYTF. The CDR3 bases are TGTGCCAGTAGTATAGAATCACACAGCCCGTTTGGTGGCTACACCTTC.

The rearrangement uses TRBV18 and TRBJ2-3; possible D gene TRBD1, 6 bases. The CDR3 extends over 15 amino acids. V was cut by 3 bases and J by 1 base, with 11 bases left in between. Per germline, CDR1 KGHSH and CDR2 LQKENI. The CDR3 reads CASSPSNRGTDTQYF. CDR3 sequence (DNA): TGTGCCAGCTCACCGTCTAACAGGGGCACAGATACGCAGTATTTT.

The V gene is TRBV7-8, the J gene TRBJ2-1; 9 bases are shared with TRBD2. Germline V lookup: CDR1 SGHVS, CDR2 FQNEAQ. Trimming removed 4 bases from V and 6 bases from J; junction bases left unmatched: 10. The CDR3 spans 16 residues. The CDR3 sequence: CASSSQAGGALNEQFF. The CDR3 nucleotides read TGTGCCAGCAGCTCGCAAGCGGGAGGTGCCCTCAATGAGCAGTTCTTC.

Here the CDR3 reads CASSPRGPGGGNTIYF. The DNA of the CDR3 is TGTGCCAGCTCACCACGGGGGCCCGGCGGTGGAAACACCATATATTTT. The chain carries TRBV18 and TRBJ1-3, with D maybe TRBD1 (6 bases). V was cut by 1 base and J by 3 bases, with 13 bases left in between. CDR1 and CDR2 from the germline V gene are KGHSH and LQKENI. The CDR3 totals 16 residues. The full variable domain, its missing parts supplied by reference TRBV18 and TRBJ1-3, is NAGVMQNPRHLVRRRGQEARLRCSPMKGHSHVYWYRQLPEEGLKFMVYLQKENIIDESGMPKERFSAEFPKEGPSILRIQQVVRGDSAAYFCASSPRGPGGGNTIYFGEGSWLTVV.